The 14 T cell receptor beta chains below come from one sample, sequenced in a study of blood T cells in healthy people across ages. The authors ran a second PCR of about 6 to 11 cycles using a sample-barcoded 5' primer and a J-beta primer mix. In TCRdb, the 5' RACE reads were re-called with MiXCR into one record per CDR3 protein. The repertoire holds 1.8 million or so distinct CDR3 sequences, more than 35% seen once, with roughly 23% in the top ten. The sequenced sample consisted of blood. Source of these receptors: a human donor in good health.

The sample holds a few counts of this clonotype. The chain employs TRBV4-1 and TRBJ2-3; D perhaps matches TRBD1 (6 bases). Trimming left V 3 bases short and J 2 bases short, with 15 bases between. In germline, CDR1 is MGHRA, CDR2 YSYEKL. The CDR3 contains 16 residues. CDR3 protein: CASSHFRGGVTDTQYF. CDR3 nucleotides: TGCGCCAGCAGCCATTTCCGAGGGGGAGTCACAGATACGCAGTATTTT.

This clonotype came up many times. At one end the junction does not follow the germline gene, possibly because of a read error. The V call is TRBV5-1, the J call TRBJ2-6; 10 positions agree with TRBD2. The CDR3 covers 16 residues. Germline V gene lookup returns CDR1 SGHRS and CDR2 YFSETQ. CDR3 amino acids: CASSLAGGSGANVLTF. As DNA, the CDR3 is TGTGCCAGCAGCTTAGCGGGGGGCTCTGGGGCCAACGTCCTGACTTTC.

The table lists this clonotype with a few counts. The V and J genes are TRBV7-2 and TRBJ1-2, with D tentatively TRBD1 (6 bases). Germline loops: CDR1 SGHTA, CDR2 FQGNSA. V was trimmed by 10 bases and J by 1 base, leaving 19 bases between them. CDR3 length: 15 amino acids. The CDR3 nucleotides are TGTGCCATCCCTGACAGGTCGGATCTTAACTATGGCTACACCTTC. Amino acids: CAIPDRSDLNYGYTF.

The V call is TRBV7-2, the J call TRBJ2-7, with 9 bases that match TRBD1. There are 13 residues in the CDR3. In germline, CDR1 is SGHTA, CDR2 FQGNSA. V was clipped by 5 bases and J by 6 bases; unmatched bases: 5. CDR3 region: CASSRTGAAEQYF. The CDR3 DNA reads TGTGCCAGCAGCCGGACAGGGGCCGCCGAGCAGTACTTC.

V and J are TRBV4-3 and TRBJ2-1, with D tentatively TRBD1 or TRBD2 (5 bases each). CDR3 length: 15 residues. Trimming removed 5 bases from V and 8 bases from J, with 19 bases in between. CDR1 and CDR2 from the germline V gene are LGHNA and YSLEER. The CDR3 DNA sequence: TGCGCCAGCAGCTTTGGGGGACGGGATTACGATGAGCAGTTCTTC. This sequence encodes CASSFGGRDYDEQFF.

DNA for the CDR3: TGTGCCAGCACCATGACAGGGCATCAGCCCCAGCATTTT. Translating it yields CASTMTGHQPQHF. The V gene is TRBV2, the J gene TRBJ1-5; 7 bases are shared with TRBD1. This CDR3 has 13 amino acids. The germline V gene has CDR1 SNHLY and CDR2 FYNNEI. The trim removed 7 bases at V and 5 bases at J, leaving 5 bases unmatched.

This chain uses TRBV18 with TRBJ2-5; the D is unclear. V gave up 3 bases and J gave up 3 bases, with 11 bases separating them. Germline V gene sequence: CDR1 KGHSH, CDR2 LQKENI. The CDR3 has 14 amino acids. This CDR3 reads CASSPSVQEETQYF. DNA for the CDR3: TGTGCCAGCTCACCCTCAGTTCAGGAAGAGACCCAGTACTTC.

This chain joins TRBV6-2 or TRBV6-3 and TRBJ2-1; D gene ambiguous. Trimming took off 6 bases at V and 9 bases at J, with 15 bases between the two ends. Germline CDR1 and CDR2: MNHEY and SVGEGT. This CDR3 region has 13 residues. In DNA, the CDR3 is TGTGCCAGCAGGGGGATTTGGGCAGGTGAGCAGTTCTTC. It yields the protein CASRGIWAGEQFF.

The CDR3 spells CASSDVILMSGYTF. In nucleotides, the CDR3 is TGTGCCAGCTCAGACGTAATTTTAATGTCTGGCTACACCTTC. The chain joins TRBV18 to TRBJ1-2; D is undetermined. The CDR3 extends over 14 amino acids. With 5 bases removed from V and 7 bases from J, the gap between germline ends came to 17 bases. The germline gives CDR1 KGHSH, CDR2 LQKENI.

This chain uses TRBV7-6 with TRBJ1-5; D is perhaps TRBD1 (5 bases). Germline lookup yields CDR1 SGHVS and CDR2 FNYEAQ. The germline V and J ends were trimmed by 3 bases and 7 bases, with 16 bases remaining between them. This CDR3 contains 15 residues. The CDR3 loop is CASSFPAKGCQPQHF. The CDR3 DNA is TGTGCCAGCAGCTTCCCGGCAAAGGGGTGCCAGCCCCAGCATTTT. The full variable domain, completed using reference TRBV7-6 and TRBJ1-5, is GAGVSQSPRYKVTKRGQDVALRCDPISGHVSLYWYRQALGQGPEFLTYFNYEAQQDKSGLPNDRFSAERPEGSISTLTIQRTEQRDSAMYRCASSFPAKGCQPQHFGDGTRLSIL.

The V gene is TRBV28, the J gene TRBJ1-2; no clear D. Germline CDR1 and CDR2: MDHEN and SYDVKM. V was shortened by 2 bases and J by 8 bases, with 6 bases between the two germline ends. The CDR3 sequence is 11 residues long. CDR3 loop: CASSLVQGYTF. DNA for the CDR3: TGTGCCAGCAGTTTAGTCCAGGGCTACACCTTC.

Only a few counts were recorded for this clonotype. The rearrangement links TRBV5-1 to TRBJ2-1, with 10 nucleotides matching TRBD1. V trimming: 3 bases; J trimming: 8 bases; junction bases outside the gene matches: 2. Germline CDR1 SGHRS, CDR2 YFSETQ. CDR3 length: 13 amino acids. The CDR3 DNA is TGCGCCAGCAGCTGGGGGACAGGGGATGAGCAGTTCTTC. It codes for CASSWGTGDEQFF.

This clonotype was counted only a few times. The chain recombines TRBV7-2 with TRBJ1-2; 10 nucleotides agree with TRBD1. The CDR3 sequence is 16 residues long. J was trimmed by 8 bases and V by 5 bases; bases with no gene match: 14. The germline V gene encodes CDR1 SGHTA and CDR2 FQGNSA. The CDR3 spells CASSALRDRGSGGYTF. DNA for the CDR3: TGTGCCAGCAGCGCGTTGAGGGACAGGGGTTCTGGAGGCTACACCTTC.

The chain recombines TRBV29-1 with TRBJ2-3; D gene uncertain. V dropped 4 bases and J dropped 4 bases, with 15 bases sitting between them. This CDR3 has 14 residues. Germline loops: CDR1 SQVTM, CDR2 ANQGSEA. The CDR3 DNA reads TGCAGCGTTGTGAACATTCCATCCCCAGATACGCAGTATTTT. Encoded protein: CSVVNIPSPDTQYF.